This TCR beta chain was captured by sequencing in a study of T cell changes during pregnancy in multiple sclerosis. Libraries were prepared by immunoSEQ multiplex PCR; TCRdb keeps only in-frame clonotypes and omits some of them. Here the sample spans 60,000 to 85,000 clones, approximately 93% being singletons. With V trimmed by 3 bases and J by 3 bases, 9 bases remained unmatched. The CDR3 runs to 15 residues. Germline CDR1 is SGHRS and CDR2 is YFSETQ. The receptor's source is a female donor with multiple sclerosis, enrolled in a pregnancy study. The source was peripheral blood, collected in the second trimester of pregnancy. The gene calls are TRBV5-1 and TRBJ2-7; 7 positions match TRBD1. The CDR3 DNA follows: TGCGCCAGCAGCTCCCCAGGACAGGAGGTCTACGAGCAGTACTTC. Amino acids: CASSSPGQEVYEQYF.